The rows below give T cell receptor beta chains drawn from one sample of a study of control samples from healthy donors and cancer patients. Profiling relied on immunoSEQ multiplex PCR, and the TCRdb table lists in-frame clones only, not all of them. The top ten hold around 5.1% of the sample, which has about 130,000 clones, 80% to 95% seen once. Sequencing was carried out using blood. These TCRs come from a man aged 18-30 years in good health. CDR3s include the opening cysteine and the closing phenylalanine or tryptophan. Each record gives: clone size, J gene, V gene, D gene, CDR3 protein, CDR3 DNA. A D gene is named only where the DNA matches it firmly. Some rows mark clone size as missing; the rest say once, few, many or name a class of expanded clone.

>NA|TRBJ2-4|TRBV6-1|NA
CASSEVAGLIAKNIQYF
TGTGCCAGCAGTGAAGTAGCTGGTTTGATCGCCAAAAACATTCAGTACTTC
>NA|TRBJ2-7|TRBV27|TRBD1
CASSRGQGFFYEQYF
TGTGCCAGCAGTCGGGGACAGGGCTTTTTCTACGAGCAGTACTTC
>NA|TRBJ2-5|TRBV6-5|NA
CATKEWAQETQYF
TGTGCCACCAAGGAGTGGGCACAAGAGACCCAGTACTTC
>NA|TRBJ2-3|TRBV2|NA
CASTPTDTQYF
TGTGCCAGCACTCCCACAGATACGCAGTATTTT
>NA|TRBJ1-6|TRBV15|TRBD1
CATSRDRGNSPLHF
TGTGCCACCAGCAGGGACAGGGGAAATTCACCCCTCCACTTT
>NA|TRBJ1-1|TRBV19|NA
CASRRQIVTEAFF
TGTGCCAGTAGGAGACAGATAGTCACTGAAGCTTTCTTT
>NA|TRBJ1-2|TRBV12-1|NA
CASSFGGLSQGYTF
TGTGCCAGCAGCTTCGGGGGCCTGAGCCAAGGCTACACCTTC
>NA|TRBJ1-6|TRBV14|NA
CASSQLANSPLHF
TGTGCCAGCAGCCAGCTAGCAAATTCACCCCTCCACTTT
>NA|TRBJ2-7|TRBV7-3|TRBD2
CASSLRGGLAGGPSYEQYF
TGTGCCAGCAGCTTAAGAGGTGGACTAGCGGGGGGTCCTTCCTACGAGCAGTACTTC
>NA|TRBJ2-5|TRBV3-1/TRBV3-2|TRBD2
CASSQELAGKKTQYF
TGTGCCAGCAGCCAAGAACTAGCGGGGAAAAAGACCCAGTACTTC
>NA|TRBJ2-2|TRBV7-7|TRBD1
CASSLGQGAGELFF
TGTGCCAGCAGCCTAGGACAGGGCGCCGGGGAGCTGTTTTTT
>NA|TRBJ2-1|TRBV19|NA
CASSTSPSSSSYNEQFF
TGTGCCAGTAGTACTAGCCCATCCTCCAGCTCCTACAATGAGCAGTTCTTC
>once|TRBJ1-5|TRBV6-1|NA
CASSEGEQGWQPQHF
TGTGCCAGCAGTGAGGGGGAACAGGGTTGGCAGCCCCAGCATTTT
>NA|TRBJ2-5|TRBV7-9|NA
CASRREGETQYF
TGTGCCAGCAGGCGTGAGGGGGAGACCCAGTACTTC
>once|TRBJ2-5|TRBV5-1|NA
CASSLGVVQETQYF
TGCGCCAGCAGCTTGGGGGTGGTCCAAGAGACCCAGTACTTC
>NA|TRBJ2-5|TRBV5-1|TRBD1
CASTLGTVSQETQYF
TGCGCCAGCACCCTTGGGACAGTCAGCCAAGAGACCCAGTACTTC
>NA|TRBJ2-1|TRBV19|NA
CASSRDVSYYNEQFF
TGTGCCAGTAGTAGGGACGTTTCTTACTACAATGAGCAGTTCTTC
>NA|TRBJ2-5|TRBV6-6|TRBD2
CASRLAGGQETQYF
TGTGCCAGCAGACTAGCGGGGGGGCAAGAGACCCAGTACTTC
>NA|TRBJ2-1|TRBV4-1|NA
CASSELGGREGYNEQFF
TGCGCCAGCAGCGAATTGGGGGGCAGGGAGGGATACAATGAGCAGTTCTTC
>NA|TRBJ2-7|TRBV3-1/TRBV3-2|TRBD2
CASSQAGAGGAYEQYF
TGTGCCAGCAGCCAAGCCGGAGCGGGGGGCGCTTACGAGCAGTACTTC
>NA|TRBJ2-3|TRBV9|NA
CASSVYGDSTDTQYF
TGTGCCAGCAGCGTATACGGGGACAGCACAGATACGCAGTATTTT
>NA|TRBJ1-2|TRBV5-4|NA
CASSSGTLSYGYTF
TGTGCCAGCAGCTCCGGGACCTTAAGCTATGGCTACACCTTC
>NA|TRBJ1-1|TRBV11-2|NA
CASSTPRRGAEAFF
TGTGCCAGCAGCACACCCCGGAGGGGGGCAGAAGCTTTCTTT
>NA|TRBJ2-7|TRBV29-1|TRBD1
CSVGRQGPHREVCF
TGCAGCGTTGGCCGACAGGGCCCCCATCGAGAGGTGTGCTTC
>NA|TRBJ1-1|TRBV5-1|TRBD1
CASSFRGRGNEAFF
TGCGCCAGCAGCTTCAGGGGGCGCGGAAATGAAGCTTTCTTT
>few|TRBJ1-1|TRBV6-5|NA
CASSYQTNMNTEAFF
TGTGCCAGCAGTTACCAGACTAACATGAACACTGAAGCTTTCTTT
>NA|TRBJ1-2|TRBV30|NA
CAWSLGSYGYTF
TGTGCCTGGAGTTTAGGCAGTTATGGCTACACCTTC
>once|TRBJ2-3|TRBV4-2|TRBD2
CASSQEFQVGGEADTQYF
TGTGCCAGCAGCCAAGAGTTTCAGGTGGGGGGGGAAGCAGATACGCAGTATTTT
>NA|TRBJ2-7|TRBV30|NA
CAWSVPGISTDEQYF
TGTGCCTGGAGTGTACCAGGGATATCTACGGACGAGCAGTACTTC
>NA|TRBJ1-4|TRBV6-5|NA
CATSRGGTNEKLFF
TGTGCCACCTCAAGGGGCGGTACTAATGAAAAACTGTTTTTT
>once|TRBJ1-1|TRBV28|NA
CASSSPWWRGITEAFF
TGTGCCAGCAGTTCTCCTTGGTGGAGGGGGATCACTGAAGCTTTCTTT
>NA|TRBJ1-1|TRBV20-1|NA
CSASGGAEAFF
TGCAGTGCTAGCGGGGGGGCTGAAGCTTTCTTT
>NA|TRBJ2-1|TRBV5-6|NA
CASSLIGGYNEQFF
TGTGCCAGCAGCTTGATTGGGGGGTACAATGAGCAGTTCTTC
>NA|TRBJ1-3|TRBV28|NA
CATTVAPPGNTIYF
TGTGCCACCACGGTCGCGCCCCCTGGAAACACCATATATTTT
>NA|TRBJ2-1|TRBV10-3|TRBD2
CAINEFGGVYEQFF
TGTGCCATCAACGAGTTTGGGGGGGTGTATGAGCAGTTCTTC
>NA|TRBJ2-1|TRBV15|NA
CATRGAPRYNEQFF
TGTGCCACCAGGGGGGCCCCTCGCTACAATGAGCAGTTCTTC
>NA|TRBJ2-6|TRBV9|TRBD1
CASSVGQGAGANVLTF
TGTGCCAGCAGCGTAGGGCAGGGGGCTGGGGCCAACGTCCTGACTTTC
>once|TRBJ1-4|TRBV5-1|TRBD1
CASSLGGQDEKLFF
TGCGCCAGCAGCTTGGGTGGACAGGATGAAAAACTGTTTTTT
>NA|TRBJ2-3|TRBV7-6|NA
CASSRAGDATDTQYF
TGTGCCAGCAGTCGAGCAGGGGATGCCACAGATACGCAGTATTTT
>NA|TRBJ1-5|TRBV6-4|NA
CASSESLQHF
TGTGCCAGCAGTGAGTCCCTCCAGCATTTT
>few|TRBJ2-1|TRBV2|NA
CASNAPRDPSYNEQFF
TGTGCCAGCAATGCCCCCAGGGACCCATCCTACAATGAGCAGTTCTTC
>NA|TRBJ2-3|TRBV19|TRBD1
CASSIGGQRFTDTQYF
TGTGCCAGTAGTATAGGGGGACAGAGATTCACAGATACGCAGTATTTT
>NA|TRBJ1-1|TRBV18|NA
CASSPVGSNTEAFF
TGTGCCAGCTCACCTGTGGGGTCCAACACTGAAGCTTTCTTT
>NA|TRBJ2-3|TRBV9|NA
CASSTSSGGRTDTQYF
TGTGCCAGCAGCACGTCTAGTGGCGGGCGCACAGATACGCAGTATTTT
>once|TRBJ2-7|TRBV19|TRBD2
CASSTPRSGGSYEQYF
TGTGCCAGTAGTACCCCGCGTAGCGGGGGGTCTTACGAGCAGTACTTC
>NA|TRBJ2-7|TRBV7-9|NA
CASSDRDRSYEQYF
TGTGCCAGCAGCGACCGGGACCGGTCCTACGAGCAGTACTTC
>NA|TRBJ2-3|TRBV3-1/TRBV3-2|NA
CASSRGDTQYF
TGTGCCAGCAGCCGGGGAGATACGCAGTATTTT
>NA|TRBJ2-7|TRBV25-1|TRBD2
CASSESGGTTYEQYF
TGTGCCAGCAGTGAGAGCGGGGGGACCACCTACGAGCAGTACTTC
>NA|TRBJ1-6|TRBV27|NA
CAGSFYNSPLHF
TGTGCCGGCAGTTTCTATAATTCACCCCTCCACTTT
>NA|TRBJ1-5|TRBV23-1|TRBD1
CARSFRDRHLACNQPQHF
TGCGCCCGTTCGTTCCGGGACAGGCACCTTGCTTGCAATCAGCCCCAGCATTTT
>NA|TRBJ2-3|TRBV29-1|NA
CSVRSLADTQYF
TGCAGCGTTAGGTCTTTGGCAGATACGCAGTATTTT
>NA|TRBJ2-7|TRBV11-2|NA
CASSLGGGGLPYEQYF
TGTGCCAGCAGCTTAGGTGGCGGGGGCCTTCCCTACGAGCAGTACTTC
>NA|TRBJ1-5|TRBV10-3|NA
CAISATDRGAQPQHF
TGTGCCATCAGTGCTACCGACAGAGGAGCTCAGCCCCAGCATTTT